The rows below give T cell receptor beta chains drawn from one sample of a study of beta chain bispecific antibodies for T cell cancers. Each CDR3 protein is one row after TCRdb ran MiXCR on the 5' RACE reads. The sample holds about 20,000 distinct CDR3 sequences, over 2.5% seen once. No antigen has been identified for these receptors. Sequenced: healthy donor T cells cultured with leukemia cells. These receptors came from a human donor in good health. Some clones in this sample may be carry-over from other donors' samples. Both conserved end residues are part of each CDR3. Each record gives: J gene, D gene, V gene, clone size, CDR3 DNA, CDR3 protein. The D gene is left open where the match is weak. Expanded clones are given a class, and other clones once, few, many or no size at all.

j_gene: TRBJ1-2; d_gene: .; v_gene: TRBV3-1; abundance: many; CDR3nt: TGTGCCAGCAGCCAAGGCCAGGTTGGCTACACCTTC; CDR3aa: CASSQGQVGYTF
j_gene: TRBJ1-2; d_gene: .; v_gene: TRBV6-1; abundance: many; CDR3nt: TGTGCCAGCAGTCTCAATCTGTATGGCTACACCTTC; CDR3aa: CASSLNLYGYTF
j_gene: TRBJ2-1; d_gene: .; v_gene: TRBV6-5; abundance: many; CDR3nt: TGTGCCAGCAGTTACCGGTACAATGAGCAGTTCTTC; CDR3aa: CASSYRYNEQFF
j_gene: TRBJ2-5; d_gene: TRBD1; v_gene: TRBV20-1; abundance: many; CDR3nt: TGCAGTGCTACCCCCCTGGGACAGGGAGGAGAGACCCAGTACTTC; CDR3aa: CSATPLGQGGETQYF
j_gene: TRBJ2-2; d_gene: .; v_gene: TRBV20-1; abundance: many; CDR3nt: TGCAGTGTAGAGCCGGACAGAAACACCGGGGAGCTGTTTTTT; CDR3aa: CSVEPDRNTGELFF
j_gene: TRBJ1-1; d_gene: .; v_gene: TRBV19; abundance: many; CDR3nt: TGTGCCAGTAGTCTATCCCGGGTGGCGAACACTGAAGCTTTCTTT; CDR3aa: CASSLSRVANTEAFF
j_gene: TRBJ2-7; d_gene: .; v_gene: TRBV12-3/TRBV12-4; abundance: .; CDR3nt: TGTGCCAGCAGTTTCGGAACAGGGGAGGACGAGCAGTACTTC; CDR3aa: CASSFGTGEDEQYF
j_gene: TRBJ2-3; d_gene: TRBD2; v_gene: TRBV12-3/TRBV12-4; abundance: many; CDR3nt: TGTGCCAGCAGTTCCCCGGGGGGGCGGGGAATTGCAGATACGCAGTATTTT; CDR3aa: CASSSPGGRGIADTQYF
j_gene: TRBJ2-7; d_gene: TRBD2; v_gene: TRBV13; abundance: few; CDR3nt: TGTGCCAGCAGCACCCGGACTAGCGGGGATCCCTACGAACAGTACTTC; CDR3aa: CASSTRTSGDPYEQYF
j_gene: TRBJ2-7; d_gene: .; v_gene: TRBV20-1; abundance: many; CDR3nt: TGCAGTGCTAGAGATCGAGGCAGACTCTACGAGCAGTACTTC; CDR3aa: CSARDRGRLYEQYF
j_gene: TRBJ1-5; d_gene: .; v_gene: TRBV19; abundance: many; CDR3nt: TGTGCCAGTAGTATAGTAGGGGTATCTCAGCCCCAGCATTTT; CDR3aa: CASSIVGVSQPQHF
j_gene: TRBJ1-4; d_gene: .; v_gene: TRBV10-3; abundance: many; CDR3nt: TGTGCCATCAGTGGAAGTGCAGGGGAAGGAGAAAAACTGTTTTTT; CDR3aa: CAISGSAGEGEKLFF
j_gene: TRBJ1-3; d_gene: TRBD1; v_gene: TRBV20-1; abundance: few; CDR3nt: TGCAGTGCTAGAGATGACAGGGGGTCTGGAAACACCATATATTTT; CDR3aa: CSARDDRGSGNTIYF
j_gene: TRBJ2-7; d_gene: .; v_gene: TRBV20-1; abundance: many; CDR3nt: TGCAGTGCTAGAGATAGGGTCAGGACTGCAACTTACGAGCAGTACTTC; CDR3aa: CSARDRVRTATYEQYF
j_gene: TRBJ2-2; d_gene: TRBD2; v_gene: TRBV6-6; abundance: many; CDR3nt: TGTGCCAGCAGTTACCCCGGACTAGTTACTGGGGGGTGGGAGCTGTTTTTT; CDR3aa: CASSYPGLVTGGWELFF
j_gene: TRBJ2-4; d_gene: .; v_gene: TRBV20-1; abundance: many; CDR3nt: TGCAGTGCCGCCGGAGCCAAAAACATTCAGTACTTC; CDR3aa: CSAAGAKNIQYF
j_gene: TRBJ2-6; d_gene: .; v_gene: TRBV6-5; abundance: medium-sized; CDR3nt: TGTGCCAGCAGTTTCTACCACAGAGACTCTGGGGCCAACGTCCTGACTTTC; CDR3aa: CASSFYHRDSGANVLTF
j_gene: TRBJ2-5; d_gene: .; v_gene: TRBV5-6; abundance: many; CDR3nt: TGTGCCAGCAGCTTGGTCGCAGGGGAGACCCAGTACTTC; CDR3aa: CASSLVAGETQYF
j_gene: TRBJ1-2; d_gene: TRBD1; v_gene: TRBV25-1; abundance: .; CDR3nt: TGTGCCAGCAGTGTCGGACAGGGGGCCTCCGGCTACACCTTC; CDR3aa: CASSVGQGASGYTF
j_gene: TRBJ2-2; d_gene: TRBD1; v_gene: TRBV20-1; abundance: .; CDR3nt: TGCAGTGCTAATAGCCGGGACAGGGACCTCACCGGGGAGCTGTTTTTT; CDR3aa: CSANSRDRDLTGELFF
j_gene: TRBJ2-5; d_gene: .; v_gene: TRBV19; abundance: few; CDR3nt: TGTGCCAGTAGTATACGAGGGACGCAAGAGACCCAGTACTTC; CDR3aa: CASSIRGTQETQYF
j_gene: TRBJ2-5; d_gene: TRBD2; v_gene: TRBV4-1; abundance: many; CDR3nt: TGCGCCAGCAGCCACCCCGCAGCGGGGGGCCCTCTCCAAGAGACCCAGTACTTC; CDR3aa: CASSHPAAGGPLQETQYF
j_gene: TRBJ2-3; d_gene: TRBD2; v_gene: TRBV7-8; abundance: many; CDR3nt: TGTGCCAGCAGCCAGAGCGGGGGGGTCACAGATACGCAGTATTTT; CDR3aa: CASSQSGGVTDTQYF
j_gene: TRBJ2-3; d_gene: .; v_gene: TRBV3-1; abundance: many; CDR3nt: TGTGCCAGCAGCCAAGTACTTGGGGCAGATACGCAGTATTTT; CDR3aa: CASSQVLGADTQYF
j_gene: TRBJ2-4; d_gene: .; v_gene: TRBV27; abundance: many; CDR3nt: TGTGCCAGCAGCAACAGTCTCAAAAACATTCAGTACTTC; CDR3aa: CASSNSLKNIQYF
j_gene: TRBJ2-2; d_gene: .; v_gene: TRBV25-1; abundance: many; CDR3nt: TGTGCCAGCAGTGCCCCGACTTGGGGCACCGGGGAGCTGTTTTTT; CDR3aa: CASSAPTWGTGELFF
j_gene: TRBJ1-1; d_gene: TRBD1; v_gene: TRBV5-1; abundance: medium-sized; CDR3nt: TGCGCCAGCAGCTTGGGGACAGGGAACACTGAAGCTTTCTTT; CDR3aa: CASSLGTGNTEAFF
j_gene: TRBJ1-6; d_gene: .; v_gene: TRBV6-5; abundance: many; CDR3nt: TGTGCCAGCAGCCGGGAGGGAGCGTATAATTCACCCCTCCACTTT; CDR3aa: CASSREGAYNSPLHF
j_gene: TRBJ2-1; d_gene: TRBD2; v_gene: TRBV20-1; abundance: .; CDR3nt: TGCAGTGCTAGTCGGCTAGCGGGGGGCAATGAGCAGTTCTTC; CDR3aa: CSASRLAGGNEQFF
j_gene: TRBJ2-7; d_gene: .; v_gene: TRBV10-1; abundance: many; CDR3nt: TGCGCCAGCAGTGAGTCTGAATCCTACGAGCAGTACTTC; CDR3aa: CASSESESYEQYF
j_gene: TRBJ2-5; d_gene: .; v_gene: TRBV5-1; abundance: many; CDR3nt: TGCGCCAGCAGCCCGAAGGCTATAGGAGAGACCCAGTACTTC; CDR3aa: CASSPKAIGETQYF
j_gene: TRBJ2-1; d_gene: TRBD1; v_gene: TRBV15; abundance: medium-sized; CDR3nt: TGTGCCACCAGCAGAGAGAGAGCCTCGACAGGGACCGCGTACAATGAGCAGTTCTTC; CDR3aa: CATSRERASTGTAYNEQFF
j_gene: TRBJ1-6; d_gene: TRBD1; v_gene: TRBV2; abundance: many; CDR3nt: TGTGCCAGCAGAGAGGGACAGAACTATAATTCACCCCTCCACTTT; CDR3aa: CASREGQNYNSPLHF
j_gene: TRBJ1-5; d_gene: .; v_gene: TRBV27; abundance: many; CDR3nt: TGTGCCAGCAGTTTATCGACAGTTGGACAGCCCCAGCATTTT; CDR3aa: CASSLSTVGQPQHF
j_gene: TRBJ1-1; d_gene: .; v_gene: TRBV7-6; abundance: many; CDR3nt: TGTGCCAGCAGCTTAGCACTGAACACTGAAGCTTTCTTT; CDR3aa: CASSLALNTEAFF
j_gene: TRBJ2-1; d_gene: .; v_gene: TRBV2; abundance: many; CDR3nt: TGTGCCAGCAGTGAACGATGGGAGCAGTTCTTC; CDR3aa: CASSERWEQFF
j_gene: TRBJ1-1; d_gene: .; v_gene: TRBV18; abundance: many; CDR3nt: TGTGCCAGCTCCCAAAGACAGGACACTGAAGCTTTCTTT; CDR3aa: CASSQRQDTEAFF
j_gene: TRBJ2-5; d_gene: .; v_gene: TRBV29-1; abundance: few; CDR3nt: TGCAGCGTAGAGCCGGACACGGCGGAAGAGACCCAGTACTTC; CDR3aa: CSVEPDTAEETQYF
j_gene: TRBJ2-5; d_gene: .; v_gene: TRBV29-1; abundance: many; CDR3nt: TGCAGCGTTGTACCAAGGTACCAAGAGACCCAGTACTTC; CDR3aa: CSVVPRYQETQYF
j_gene: TRBJ2-1; d_gene: .; v_gene: TRBV28; abundance: many; CDR3nt: TGTGCCAGCAGTTCCGTCGGGGGTGAGCAGTTCTTC; CDR3aa: CASSSVGGEQFF
j_gene: TRBJ1-1; d_gene: .; v_gene: TRBV27; abundance: many; CDR3nt: TGTGCCAGCAGTTTGGAGAGTGACACTGAAGCTTTCTTT; CDR3aa: CASSLESDTEAFF
j_gene: TRBJ1-5; d_gene: .; v_gene: TRBV5-6; abundance: .; CDR3nt: TGTGCCAGCAGCTTGGACAGTGGCAATCAGCCCCAGCATTTT; CDR3aa: CASSLDSGNQPQHF
j_gene: TRBJ1-1; d_gene: .; v_gene: TRBV30; abundance: .; CDR3nt: TGTGCCTGGAAATATTGGAACACTGAAGCTTTCTTT; CDR3aa: CAWKYWNTEAFF
j_gene: TRBJ2-5; d_gene: TRBD2; v_gene: TRBV2; abundance: .; CDR3nt: TGTGCCAGCAGTTCGGGCGGGGGGGACCAAGAGACCCAGTACTTC; CDR3aa: CASSSGGGDQETQYF
j_gene: TRBJ1-1; d_gene: .; v_gene: TRBV20-1; abundance: many; CDR3nt: TGCAGTGCTAGAGGTTTCAACAGGGCTTCCATTATGAACACTGAAGCTTTCTTT; CDR3aa: CSARGFNRASIMNTEAFF
j_gene: TRBJ2-3; d_gene: TRBD2; v_gene: TRBV20-1; abundance: few; CDR3nt: TGCAGTGCTAAGCTTTGGGGTAGCGGGGGGGAGGCCGCAGATACGCAGTATTTT; CDR3aa: CSAKLWGSGGEAADTQYF
j_gene: TRBJ1-2; d_gene: .; v_gene: TRBV2; abundance: many; CDR3nt: TGTGCCAGCAGTGAAGGTGTGGGGATCTCCTATGGCTACACCTTC; CDR3aa: CASSEGVGISYGYTF
j_gene: TRBJ2-3; d_gene: .; v_gene: TRBV27; abundance: many; CDR3nt: TGTGCCAGCAGTTGGGGGGATACGCAGTATTTT; CDR3aa: CASSWGDTQYF
j_gene: TRBJ2-5; d_gene: .; v_gene: TRBV20-1; abundance: many; CDR3nt: TGCAGTGCTAGAGAGGCAGGCTGGGCGGAGACCCAGTACTTC; CDR3aa: CSAREAGWAETQYF
j_gene: TRBJ1-5; d_gene: TRBD1; v_gene: TRBV29-1; abundance: many; CDR3nt: TGCAGCGCCGCGGGTGGGACAGATAATCAGCCCCAGCATTTT; CDR3aa: CSAAGGTDNQPQHF